This T cell receptor beta chain originates from a study of T-cell memory formation after mild COVID-19 (dated by TCRdb to about 2021). Describing the broader study: Most TCR sequence clusters were specific to one of the two donors. In a couple of donors, T-cell clones that expanded and contracted after mild COVID-19 were tracked by sequencing TCRalpha and TCRbeta repertoires over time. The cohort was made up of two young adult volunteers, one female and one male, who were previously healthy. Findings and caveats that apply to the study as a whole: SARS-CoV-2 specificity was not confirmed for the second-wave clones peaking on day 37. The detection of some responding clones in pre-infection memory suggests that pre-existing cross-reactive memory T cells joined the SARS-CoV-2 response. Contracting CD4+ clones appeared mostly in the CM and EM memory subsets, whereas CD8+ clones were enriched in EMRA. From day 15 to 85, contracting clones showed balanced CD4/CD8 phenotypes, whereas a second wave of clones that expanded from day 15 to 37 leaned towards CD4+. The study included only two mild cases, and larger cohorts that include severe cases with pre-infection samples were judged to be necessary.

V is cut back by 5 bases and J by 3 bases, with 6 bases in the junction unmatched. The germline V gene encodes CDR1 DFQATT and CDR2 SNEGSKA (reference sequence). From the cysteine up to the phenylalanine, the CDR3 has a length of 13 residues. Just CDR3 DNA is preserved here, 39 bases in frame from base 1. The instrument was an Illumina NovaSeq 6000. Using 5'RACE with constant-segment primers, TCRalpha and TCRbeta cDNA libraries were constructed, with sample barcodes and unique molecular identifiers added in the process. RNA was extracted from every sample with Trizol reagent. The libraries were amplified in two PCR steps, and the second step added a second sample barcode and Illumina TruSeq adapters. Sequencing of the libraries was done on an Illumina NovaSeq, producing 2 x 150 bp paired-end reads. On the authors' methods: The reads were demultiplexed and collapsed into UMI-guided consensus sequences using migec v1.2.7. Using mixcr v2.1.11, the UMI consensuses were aligned to TRA and TRB V and J templates and assembled into clonotypes. Expanded or contracted clonotypes were those called significant by both edgeR and NoisET, with noise models trained on biological replicates. For edgeR calls, a false discovery rate-adjusted p below 0.01 and a log2 fold-change threshold of 1 were applied. As an exploratory analysis of dynamics, PCA with hierarchical clustering was applied to max-normalized trajectories of the 1000 most abundant clonotypes. Separately sequenced CD4+ and CD8+ repertoires were used to assign the CD4 or CD8 phenotype of responding clones. TCRdb itself trimmed the public reads at Q25 with fastp, ran MiXCR and retained productive beta chains. CDR3 protein sequences are deduplicated, and each keeps its most common genes and DNA. The V and J calls were not made by the authors but by TCRdb's processing. In all, the sample holds about 500,000 distinct CDR3 sequences, and 20% of those were seen once. The top ten hold under 15% of the sample.

Ficoll-Paque density gradient centrifugation was used to isolate PBMCs. Comments on this clonotype: This clone's antigen is unknown. No base-level quality is on record; no much larger clone is a single base apart.

The rearrangement combines TRBV20-1 with TRBJ2-5, and TRBD1 matches 7 of the central bases. The sequence derives from an adult woman who had mild COVID-19 (a few samples of this study predate the infection). The sample titles of this study are shuffled in the database, so cell type and time point are left out; the donor was told from shared clones. The source material was PBMCs or a T cell subset sorted from them (not recorded which). The CDR3 protein is CSADPTGKETQYF. The DNA is TGCAGTGCTGACCCGACAGGGAAAGAGACCCAGTACTTC.